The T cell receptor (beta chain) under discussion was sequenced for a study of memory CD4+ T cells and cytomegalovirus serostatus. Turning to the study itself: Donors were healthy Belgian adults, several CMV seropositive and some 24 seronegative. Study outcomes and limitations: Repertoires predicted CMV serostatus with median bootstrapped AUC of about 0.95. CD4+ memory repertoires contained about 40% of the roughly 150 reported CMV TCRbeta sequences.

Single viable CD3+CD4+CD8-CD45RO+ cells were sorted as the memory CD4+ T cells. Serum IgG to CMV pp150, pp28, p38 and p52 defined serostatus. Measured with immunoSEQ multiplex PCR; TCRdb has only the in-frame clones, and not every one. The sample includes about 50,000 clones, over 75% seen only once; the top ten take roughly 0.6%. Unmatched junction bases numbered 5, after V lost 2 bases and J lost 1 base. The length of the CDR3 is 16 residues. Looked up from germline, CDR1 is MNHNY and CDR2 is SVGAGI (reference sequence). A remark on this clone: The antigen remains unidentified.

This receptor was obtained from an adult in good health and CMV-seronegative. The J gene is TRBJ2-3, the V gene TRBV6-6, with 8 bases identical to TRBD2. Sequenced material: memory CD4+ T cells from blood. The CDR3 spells CASSYGVRGGTDTQYF. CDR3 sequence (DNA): TGTGCCAGCAGTTACGGAGTGCGGGGGGGCACAGATACGCAGTATTTT.